A single sample gave rise to the 18 T cell receptor beta chains below, sequenced in a study of beta chain features in type 1 diabetes. Notes on the study in general: Shorter TCRB CDR3s, moderately but significantly so, marked every one of the four CD4+ subsets in Type 1 diabetes patients.

Expressed TCRB transcripts were sequenced because the isolated RNA had all been reverse transcribed beforehand. Only in-frame clones appear in the TCRdb table, and some are missing; sequencing was by immunoSEQ multiplex PCR. Of about 150,000 clones in the sample, about 9.3% were seen once. No cognate antigen is known for these TCRs. The sample taken for sequencing was central memory CD4+ T cells from blood. These TCRs come from a man aged 30-40 years with type 1 diabetes.

This clone appeared a few times. The chain joins TRBV2 to TRBJ2-7; 7 nucleotides align to TRBD1. This CDR3 comprises 14 residues. Germline CDR1 reads SNHLY; CDR2 reads FYNNEI. The junction had 11 bases not matched to a gene; V was cut back by 6 bases and J by 6 bases. The CDR3 loop is CASRRVTGALEQYF. The DNA for the CDR3 is TGTGCCAGCAGACGGGTCACAGGGGCCCTCGAGCAGTACTTC.

The V and J genes are TRBV27 and TRBJ1-1, with D tentatively TRBD1 (5 bases). CDR3 length: 15 residues. Germline assignment: CDR1 MNHEY and CDR2 SMNVEV (reference sequence). The V and J ends lost 3 bases and 1 base respectively, with 12 bases between them. The CDR3 sequence is CASSFGGTTNTEAFF. CDR3 nucleotides: TGTGCCAGCAGTTTTGGGGGGACCACGAACACTGAAGCTTTCTTT.

The chain uses TRBV5-5 and TRBJ1-1; no clear D. The CDR3 is 14 residues long. Trimming took off 7 bases at V and 1 base at J, with 14 bases between the two ends. Germline values: CDR1 SGHKS, CDR2 YYEKEE (reference sequence). The CDR3 sequence: CASSLNTENTEAFF. CDR3 nucleotides: TGTGCCAGCTCTCTTAACACAGAGAACACTGAAGCTTTCTTT.

This clone has just a few counts. The rearrangement uses TRBV7-9 and TRBJ2-4; unclear D gene. The V end was cut by 5 bases, the J end by 4 bases, with 15 bases between. The CDR3 totals 15 residues. In germline, CDR1 is SEHNR, CDR2 FQNEAQ (reference sequence). Here the CDR3 DNA reads TGTGCCAGCAGCCCACGAGTCTCCACGAAAAACATTCAGTACTTC. Its translation: CASSPRVSTKNIQYF.

The chain uses TRBV7-2 and TRBJ1-5; 8 bases are a match to TRBD1. CDR1 and CDR2 from the germline V gene are SGHTA and FQGNSA. After removal of 4 bases from V and 7 bases from J, the junction contained 6 bases not matched to a gene. The CDR3 length is 14 residues. The CDR3 sequence: CASSSDRGGQPQHF. Here the CDR3 DNA reads TGTGCCAGCAGCTCAGACAGGGGTGGGCAGCCCCAGCATTTT.

A few counts support this clone. The genes are TRBV28 and TRBJ1-5; maybe TRBD1 (5 bases). CDR1 MDHEN and CDR2 SYDVKM come from the germline V gene. Trimming stripped 8 bases from V and 4 bases from J, with 9 bases between. This CDR3 is 12 amino acids long. CDR3 DNA: TGTGCCAGCGGGGGAGGGAATCAGCCCCAGCATTTT. Protein sequence: CASGGGNQPQHF.

This clone was counted only a few times. The chain uses TRBV30 and TRBJ2-5; D not certain. The ends were cut back, 0 bases at V and 7 bases at J, with 6 bases in the middle. Looked up from germline, CDR1 is GTSNPN and CDR2 is SVGIG (reference sequence). The CDR3 is 11 residues long. CDR3 sequence (DNA): TGTGCCTGGAGTGTACTAAGGACCCAGTACTTC. Amino acids: CAWSVLRTQYF.

This clone was seen a handful of times. The chain links TRBV5-4 to TRBJ2-7; D possibly corresponds to TRBD2 (7 bases). This CDR3 comprises 14 residues. Deletions cut 4 bases from V and 5 bases from J, with 16 bases between. Germline loops: CDR1 SGHNT, CDR2 YYREEE (reference sequence). CDR3 protein: CASSHRGAVDEQYF. CDR3 nucleotide sequence: TGTGCCAGCAGCCACCGGGGGGCCGTCGACGAGCAGTACTTC.

The chain has TRBV28 and TRBJ2-1; 8 nucleotides agree with TRBD2. CDR1 and CDR2 (germline): MDHEN, SYDVKM. The V and J ends lost 5 bases and 3 bases, in that order; junction bases with no gene match: 6. The CDR3 is 15 amino acids. Here the CDR3 reads CASSRLAGDYNEQFF. The CDR3 bases are TGTGCCAGCAGTCGGCTAGCGGGTGACTACAATGAGCAGTTCTTC.

This clone showed up just a few times. V is TRBV9 and J is TRBJ2-2; D not resolved. The CDR3 extends over 14 amino acids. Trimming removed 2 bases at V and 8 bases at J, with 13 bases between. Germline V gene lookup returns CDR1 SGDLS and CDR2 YYNGEE. In DNA form, the CDR3 reads TGTGCCAGCAGCGTTATGTCAGTGTCAGGGGAGCTGTTTTTT. Protein product: CASSVMSVSGELFF.

The chain uses TRBV10-3 and TRBJ2-1, with 8 positions matching TRBD2. V gave up 5 bases and J gave up 6 bases; unmatched junction bases: 12. CDR1 is ENHRY, CDR2 SYGVKD, per germline. The CDR3 runs to 16 residues. The CDR3 sequence: CAISPAGAGVPNEQFF. The DNA for the CDR3 is TGTGCCATCAGTCCCGCAGGAGCGGGAGTCCCCAATGAGCAGTTCTTC.

Only a few counts were recorded for this clone. This rearrangement joins TRBV10-3 to TRBJ2-3; D is tentatively TRBD1 or TRBD2 (6 bases each). The germline V gene has CDR1 ENHRY and CDR2 SYGVKD. The CDR3 is 13 amino acids. Trimming pared 10 bases from V and 4 bases from J, leaving 15 bases between. Written as DNA, the CDR3 is TGTGCCACCAGGGGCGGGACGGCAGATACGCAGTATTTT. As protein: CATRGGTADTQYF.

The chain links TRBV19 to TRBJ2-1; maybe TRBD1 (6 bases). The length of the CDR3 is 14 residues. Germline CDR1 is LNHDA and CDR2 is SQIVND (reference sequence). The V end lost 4 bases, the J end lost 4 bases, and 11 bases lay between the germline ends. The CDR3 reads CASSSWTAYNEQFF. The CDR3 DNA follows: TGTGCCAGTAGTAGTTGGACAGCGTACAATGAGCAGTTCTTC.

V and J are TRBV7-2 and TRBJ1-2, with no clear D. V was pared by 2 bases and J by 4 bases, with 17 bases between. CDR1 is SGHTA, CDR2 FQGNSA, per germline. This CDR3 comprises 16 residues. The CDR3 is CASSLSGLGDSYGYTF. As DNA, the CDR3 is TGTGCCAGCAGCTTATCTGGGCTGGGCGATAGCTATGGCTACACCTTC.

The chain joins TRBV2 to TRBJ1-2; D is undetermined. Germline V gives CDR1 SNHLY, CDR2 FYNNEI. Trimming took off 6 bases at V and 4 bases at J, with 15 bases between the two ends. CDR3 length equals 14 residues. The CDR3 sequence: CASRLLETTYGYTF. Written as DNA, the CDR3 is TGTGCCAGCAGACTACTCGAGACTACCTATGGCTACACCTTC.

V and J are TRBV2 and TRBJ2-5, with D possibly TRBD1 on 6 matching bases. The CDR3 length is 17 residues. CDR1 SNHLY and CDR2 FYNNEI come from the germline V gene. V was shortened by 7 bases and J by 1 base, with 22 bases between the two germline ends. The CDR3 DNA follows: TGTGCCAGCACTCTTGGAGTACAGGGTGTAAGCCAAGAGACCCAGTACTTC. This codes for CASTLGVQGVSQETQYF. Filled out from reference TRBV2 and TRBJ2-5, the complete variable domain reads EPEVTQTPSHQVTQMGQEVILRCVPISNHLYFYWYRQILGQKVEFLVSFYNNEISEKSEIFDDQFSVERPDGSNFTLKIRSTKLEDSAMYFCASTLGVQGVSQETQYFGPGTRLLVL.

The rearrangement uses TRBV7-9 and TRBJ2-2; a possible D gene is TRBD1 (5 bases). This CDR3 contains 19 residues. CDR1 is SEHNR and CDR2 is FQNEAQ in the germline V gene (reference sequence). The germline V and J ends were trimmed by 2 bases and 2 bases, with 21 bases remaining between them. In nucleotides, the CDR3 is TGTGCCAGCAGCTTATCTTCGGCGAGGCAGGGATTAAACACCGGGGAGCTGTTTTTT. Encoded protein: CASSLSSARQGLNTGELFF.

In its sample, this clone was seen a few times. The rearrangement uses TRBV28 and TRBJ1-4; D gene unclear. The V end was cut by 5 bases, the J end by 8 bases, with 12 bases between. CDR3 length: 13 amino acids. The germline V gene encodes CDR1 MDHEN and CDR2 SYDVKM. CDR3 protein: CASSPPVFEKLFF. CDR3 in DNA: TGTGCCAGCAGTCCCCCAGTCTTCGAAAAACTGTTTTTT.